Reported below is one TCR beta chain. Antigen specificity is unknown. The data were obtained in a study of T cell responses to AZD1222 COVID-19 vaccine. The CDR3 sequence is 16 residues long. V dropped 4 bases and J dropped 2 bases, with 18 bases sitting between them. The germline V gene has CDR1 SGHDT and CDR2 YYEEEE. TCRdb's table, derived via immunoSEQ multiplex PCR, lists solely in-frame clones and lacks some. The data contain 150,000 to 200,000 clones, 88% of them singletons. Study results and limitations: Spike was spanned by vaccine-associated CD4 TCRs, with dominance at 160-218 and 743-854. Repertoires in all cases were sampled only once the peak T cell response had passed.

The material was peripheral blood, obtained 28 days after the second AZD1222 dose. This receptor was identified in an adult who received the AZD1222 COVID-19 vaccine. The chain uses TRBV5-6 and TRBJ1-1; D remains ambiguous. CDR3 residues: CASSLAKGGINTEAFF. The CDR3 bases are TGTGCCAGCAGCCTCGCTAAGGGAGGGATAAACACTGAAGCTTTCTTT.